Reported below is one T cell receptor (beta chain). Its target is not known. Unmatched junction bases numbered 7, after V lost 9 bases and J lost 5 bases. The CDR3 has 13 residues. Germline-derived CDR1 and CDR2 are LNHDA and SQIVND (reference sequence). This sample stems from a study of a mutant IDH1 vaccine in newly diagnosed glioma. Study information: Receipt of radiotherapy, temozolomide, or both preceded the study, and most received both. V12 occurred at week 35 and V13 at week 47.

Whole-study results and caveats: Immune responses arising from the vaccine appeared in about 92% of patients.

The sample's time point: week 35, safety follow-up. Doses comprised 300 ug of mutant IDH1 20-mer peptide each, plus topical imiquimod. Scheduled for weeks 1, 3, 5, 7, 11, 15, 19 and 23, eight vaccinations were given to patients. This table comes from immunoSEQ multiplex PCR, and its TCRdb copy is limited to in-frame clones, with some not included. The repertoire holds 35,000 to 45,000 clones, with 75% to 85% as singletons. V usage is TRBV19 and J usage is TRBJ1-5; 7 nucleotides line up with TRBD1. Sequencing used PBMCs, obtained from a glioma patient whose treatment included an IDH1 peptide vaccine. This TCR was sampled from a woman aged 45-65 years with glioma. The CDR3 here is CASCRDRDQPQHF. The CDR3 DNA reads as TGTGCCAGCTGCCGGGACAGAGATCAGCCCCAGCATTTT.